These 16 T cell receptor beta chains share one sample of origin, sequenced in a study of Ad26.COV2.S vaccination and SARS-CoV-2 variants. Data came from immunoSEQ multiplex PCR; TCRdb stores just in-frame clones and leaves some out. Here the sample spans about 180,000 clones, about 83% being singletons. This specimen was peripheral blood, taken after recovery from COVID-19. The receptors derive from a human donor who had recovered from COVID-19.

This clone occurred once. The chain employs TRBV6-5 and TRBJ1-1; tentative D call: TRBD1 (6 bases). The germline CDR1 and CDR2 sequences are MNHEY and SVGAGI. This CDR3 has 13 amino acids. Trimming shortened V by 5 bases and J by 6 bases, and 13 bases separated the two germline ends. CDR3 region: CASSPSGAAEAFF. CDR3 nucleotide sequence: TGTGCCAGCAGTCCTTCGGGGGCAGCTGAAGCTTTCTTT.

V gene TRBV9 combines with J gene TRBJ2-5, with a weak D call TRBD2 (5 bases). Per germline, CDR1 SGDLS and CDR2 YYNGEE. V dropped 4 bases and J dropped 4 bases, with 14 bases sitting between them. The CDR3 totals 14 residues. CDR3 loop: CASSKGGGGETQYF. As DNA, the CDR3 is TGTGCCAGCAGCAAAGGAGGTGGCGGAGAGACCCAGTACTTC.

This rearrangement joins TRBV6-1 to TRBJ2-3; no clear D gene. Per germline, CDR1 MNHNS and CDR2 SASEGT. This CDR3 comprises 15 residues. V dropped 2 bases and J dropped 0 bases, with 9 bases sitting between them. The chain's CDR3 is CASSELVGSTDTQYF. The CDR3 DNA reads as TGTGCCAGCAGTGAATTGGTGGGTAGCACAGATACGCAGTATTTT.

This clone has a handful of counts. Within the sample, other DNA sequences also encode this same CDR3. The chain couples TRBV7-9 to TRBJ1-5; D call uncertain. V dropped 1 base and J dropped 4 bases, with 5 bases sitting between them. The CDR3 has 13 residues. CDR1 is SEHNR, CDR2 FQNEAQ, per germline (reference sequence). This CDR3 is CASSLGRNQPQHF. The DNA for the CDR3 is TGTGCCAGCAGCTTAGGCAGAAATCAGCCCCAGCATTTT.

V and J are TRBV4-2 and TRBJ2-3, with TRBD2 identical over 9 bases. CDR1 and CDR2 from the germline V gene are LGHNA and YNFKEQ. V dropped 1 base and J dropped 3; count of bases not matched to a gene: 11. This CDR3 is 18 amino acids long. This chain's CDR3 is CASSQALGGAGGTDTQYF. The CDR3 nucleotides are TGTGCCAGCAGCCAAGCCCTGGGAGGAGCGGGAGGAACAGATACGCAGTATTTT.

V gene TRBV7-6 combines with J gene TRBJ2-7, with D perhaps being TRBD1 or TRBD2 (5 bases each). Germline assignment: CDR1 SGHVS and CDR2 FNYEAQ. V lost 5 bases and J 4 bases, leaving 12 bases between the germline ends. The CDR3 loop spans 13 amino acids. The CDR3 DNA is TGTGCCAGCAGCCGGGACGGAACGTACGAGCAGTACTTC. Translating it yields CASSRDGTYEQYF.

This clone was counted once. The rearrangement links TRBV15 to TRBJ1-2; TRBD1 agrees at 8 bases. The CDR3 spans 15 residues. The J segment lost 4 bases and the V segment lost 0 bases, leaving 4 bases of the junction unmatched. Germline CDR1 reads LNHNV; CDR2 reads YYDKDF (reference sequence). CDR3 region: CATSREGTGGYGYTF. CDR3 coding DNA: TGTGCCACCAGCAGAGAAGGGACAGGTGGCTATGGCTACACCTTC.

This clone was detected once. V gene TRBV7-2 combines with J gene TRBJ1-1; no reliable D call. Germline values: CDR1 SGHTA, CDR2 FQGNSA. The CDR3 is 13 amino acids. V lost 5 bases, J lost 0 bases, and 7 bases lay in between. CDR3 region: CASSPYMNTEAFF. The DNA of the CDR3 is TGTGCCAGCAGCCCATACATGAACACTGAAGCTTTCTTT. The whole variable domain, filled in from reference TRBV7-2 and TRBJ1-1, reads GAGVSQSPSNKVTEKGKDVELRCDPISGHTALYWYRQSLGQGLEFLIYFQGNSAPDKSGLPSDRFSAERTGGSVSTLTIQRTQQEDSAVYLCASSPYMNTEAFFGQGTRLTVV.

J is TRBJ2-3 and V is TRBV19; perhaps TRBD2 as D (5 bases). Germline CDR1 and CDR2: LNHDA and SQIVND (reference sequence). The CDR3 is made up of 12 amino acids. Trimming stripped 2 bases from V and 5 bases from J, with 5 bases between. The CDR3 DNA sequence: TGTGCCAGTAGTATAAGCGGAGATACGCAGTATTTT. Translating it yields CASSISGDTQYF.

The rearrangement uses TRBV6-5 and TRBJ2-3; TRBD2 is a possible D gene (6 bases). The CDR3 length is 15 residues. Germline V gene sequence: CDR1 MNHEY, CDR2 SVGAGI. V lost 6 bases to trimming and J lost 3 bases, with 16 bases between them. CDR3 DNA sequence: TGTGCCAGCAGCCTTAGCGGAAGTATTACAGATACGCAGTATTTT. Protein sequence: CASSLSGSITDTQYF.

This clone was counted between two and nine times. The chain couples TRBV5-4 to TRBJ2-7, with D unclear. The CDR3 has 15 amino acids. V lost 0 bases and J 0 bases, leaving 10 bases between the germline ends. The germline V gene encodes CDR1 SGHNT and CDR2 YYREEE (reference sequence). The CDR3 bases are TGTGCCAGCAGCTTGGATCCAACAAGCTCCTACGAGCAGTACTTC. Its protein is CASSLDPTSSYEQYF.

This clone was counted between two and nine times. The chain recombines TRBV11-2 with TRBJ1-2, with D maybe TRBD1 (5 bases). V was cut by 1 base and J by 8 bases, with 20 bases left in between. The CDR3 length is 16 residues. The germline V gene has CDR1 SGHAT and CDR2 FQNNGV. The CDR3 sequence is CASSLGGDPRGEGYTF. Here the CDR3 DNA reads TGTGCCAGCAGCTTAGGAGGGGACCCTAGGGGAGAAGGCTACACCTTC.

Only one count was recorded for this clone. This chain uses TRBV6-1 with TRBJ2-1, with D unclear. This CDR3 comprises 12 residues. Per germline, CDR1 MNHNS and CDR2 SASEGT. V lost 3 bases to trimming and J lost 8 bases, with 8 bases between them. The CDR3 protein is CASSDFVYEQFF. For the CDR3, the DNA is TGTGCCAGCAGTGATTTTGTGTATGAGCAGTTCTTC.

The chain links TRBV4-1 to TRBJ1-3; D is possibly TRBD1 (6 bases). V was clipped by 4 bases and J by 4 bases, with 17 bases between them. Germline V gives CDR1 MGHRA, CDR2 YSYEKL. The CDR3 sequence is 16 residues long. CDR3 protein: CASSRQGRTAGNTIYF. The CDR3 coding sequence is TGCGCCAGCAGCCGCCAAGGTCGGACAGCGGGAAACACCATATATTTT.

Written as DNA, the CDR3 is TGTGCCAGCAGCGTAGCCGGACAGGAGTATGGCTACACCTTC. Protein sequence: CASSVAGQEYGYTF. The chain links TRBV9 to TRBJ1-2, with 7 bases lining up with TRBD1. With V trimmed by 0 bases and J by 5 bases, 4 bases remained unmatched. The CDR3 sequence is 14 residues long. Germline loops: CDR1 SGDLS, CDR2 YYNGEE. The full variable domain, completed using reference TRBV9 and TRBJ1-2, is DSGVTQTPKHLITATGQRVTLRCSPRSGDLSVYWYQQSLDQGLQFLIQYYNGEERAKGNILERFSAQQFPDLHSELNLSSLELGDSALYFCASSVAGQEYGYTFGSGTRLTVV.

J is TRBJ2-6 and V is TRBV5-1; D call uncertain. Germline values: CDR1 SGHRS, CDR2 YFSETQ. Trimming took off 2 bases at V and 0 bases at J, with 3 bases between the two ends. There are 14 residues in the CDR3. This CDR3 is CASSLSSGANVLTF. Written as DNA, the CDR3 is TGCGCCAGCAGCTTAAGCTCTGGGGCCAACGTCCTGACTTTC.